This TCR beta chain came from a study of Ad26.COV2.S vaccination and SARS-CoV-2 variants (dated by TCRdb to about 2021). Looking at the study overall: Vaccine-arm donors came from COV1001, a multicentre, randomized, double-blind, placebo-controlled phase I-IIa trial of Ad26.COV2.S in healthy adults. Trial participants were randomized into five groups of five, in which low-dose or high-dose Ad26.COV2.S was given once or twice, or placebo was given on both occasions. A total of around 32 samples were included in the TCR-sequenced set, comprising some 20 Ad26.COV2.S vaccine recipients, 5 placebo recipients and 8 SARS-CoV-2 convalescent individuals. Investigators remained blinded to trial group allocation during experiments and outcome assessment. Ad26.COV2.S was administered intramuscularly at 5 x 10^10 or 1 x 10^11 viral particles, either as a single shot or as two shots given 56 days apart. The specificity and breadth of SARS-CoV-2-reactive T cell receptors after Ad26.COV2.S vaccination were assessed by TCRbeta repertoire sequencing.

Broader findings and caveats from the paper: Non-spike TCR breadth was comparable between vaccine and placebo recipients, consistent with the vaccine containing only spike. The authors noted that the TCR breadth and depth analyses may have underestimated total T cell responses. After vaccination, substantial breadth of spike-specific CD8+ and CD4+ T cell responses was reported. Spike-specific TCR breadth was higher in Ad26.COV2.S recipients than in placebo recipients (P = 0.0014). Comparing responses between vaccine doses or regimens was not something the study was powered to do.

TCRbeta CDR3 regions were sequenced with the immunoSEQ Assay. After extraction, genomic DNA underwent amplification by bias-controlled multiplex PCR, followed by high-throughput sequencing. The study's processing was this. To quantify the absolute abundance of every unique TCRbeta CDR3 region, sequences were collapsed and filtered. T cell fraction was estimated by normalizing TCRbeta template counts to usable DNA, which was measured by amplifying reference genes present in all nucleated cells. Repertoire TCRs were annotated as SARS-CoV-2-specific when V gene, CDR3 amino acid sequence and J gene were exactly matched to a known reactive TCR set. The reference SARS-CoV-2 TCR set came from MIRA and was filtered for enrichment in COVID-19-positive ImmuneCODE repertoires, removing public or cross-reactive TCRs. Based on the MIRA antigens, annotated TCRs were further analysed at the level of specific ORF or position within ORF. Breadth was defined as the number of annotated unique rearrangements divided by the total number of unique productive rearrangements, and depth was defined as the summed frequency of the annotated unique rearrangements. Group comparisons of TCR breadth used two-sided Wilcoxon rank-sum tests. Here the immuneACCESS table is served through TCRdb, limited to in-frame sequences with V and J called. Missing clones are a known gap in these copies; in checked studies unresolved V genes cover under half, and the rest lacks a known reason. That table supplies the V and J calls and clone size; D and trimming were determined from the DNA. Recorded for this sample are 350,000 to 550,000 clones; roughly nine tenths of them occurred a single time. The ten largest clones represent roughly 2.5% of the sample.

Worth noting for this clone: Its antigen is currently not known. No much larger clone is present one base from it, and per-base qualities are unavailable.

The treatment or condition label on this specimen signifies: some 20 received Ad26.COV2.S at low or high dose, single or two shots; roughly five received placebo; per-sample allocation not given. For vaccine and placebo recipients, the sequenced repertoires came from samples collected on day 63 after the first injection. In Cohort 1b, fewer than 30 adults aged 18-55 years were enrolled at a single site in Boston, USA, between 29 July and 7 August 2020. As a vaccine, Ad26.COV2.S was a replication-incompetent adenovirus type 26 vector that expressed a prefusion-stabilized SARS-CoV-2 spike protein derived from the original Wuhan strain. CDR1 is given as SGHDT and CDR2 as YYEEEE, both from the germline V gene. The junction shows trimming of 5 bases on V and 3 bases on J, plus 15 bases between the germline ends. Measured from the cysteine to the phenylalanine, the CDR3 is 15 residues long. The DNA shown is the 45-base CDR3, in frame from base 1.

The sequence was obtained from a person between 18 and 65 years old who received the Ad26.COV2.S COVID-19 vaccine or a placebo. The V and J segments used are TRBV5-6 and TRBJ1-5; 6 matching bases give a weak D call of TRBD1. The specimen was peripheral blood, collected in a trial of Ad26.COV2.S vaccine versus placebo. The DNA sequence is as follows: TGTGCCAGCAGAAGATACAGGGAAAACAATCAGCCCCAGCATTTT. The translation is CASRRYRENNQPQHF.